Sequencing of this T cell receptor (beta chain) was carried out in a study of T cells expressing NK-cell markers. Study context: In sorted CD3+CD56+NKG2C+, CD3+CD56+NKG2C- and CD3+CD56-NKG2C+ T cells, TCR beta repertoires were obtained. The study's findings and limits: CD8+ T cells in roughly six donors included dominant NKG2C+ clonotypes at about 1.0-7.0%.

As concerns this clonotype: Its antigen is still unknown.

The CDR3 contains 16 residues. The germline CDR1 and CDR2 sequences are SGHNT and YYREEE (reference sequence). TCRdb reworked the 5' RACE reads into one entry per CDR3 protein, no DNA. The listing records some 110,000 distinct CDR3 sequences. The clonotype was recovered from a woman between 18 and 75 years old in good health. The sample was blood T cells: a sorted CD56 or NKG2C T cell subset, CD4+ or CD8+ T cells, or bulk PBMC T cells (not recorded which). This sequence joins TRBV5-4 and TRBJ2-2; TCRdb outputs TRBD1, but without DNA this stays unchecked. The CDR3 spells CASSFRVRADTGELFF.